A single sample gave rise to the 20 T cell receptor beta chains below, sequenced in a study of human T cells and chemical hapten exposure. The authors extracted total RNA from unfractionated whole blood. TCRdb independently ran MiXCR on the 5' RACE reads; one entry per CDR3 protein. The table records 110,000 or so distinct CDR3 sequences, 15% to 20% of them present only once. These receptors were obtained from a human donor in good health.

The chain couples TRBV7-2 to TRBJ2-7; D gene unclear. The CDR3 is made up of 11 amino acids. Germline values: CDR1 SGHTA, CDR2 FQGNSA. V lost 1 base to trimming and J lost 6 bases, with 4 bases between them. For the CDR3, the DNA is TGTGCCAGCAGCTTAGTCTCCGAGCAGTACTTC. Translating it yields CASSLVSEQYF.

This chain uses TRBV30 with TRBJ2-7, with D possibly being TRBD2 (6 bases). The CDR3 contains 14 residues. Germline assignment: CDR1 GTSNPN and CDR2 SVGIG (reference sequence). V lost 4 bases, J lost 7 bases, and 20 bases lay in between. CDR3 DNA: TGTGCCTGGACCCGGCATGGGGGGAACGGAGAGCAGTACTTC. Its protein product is CAWTRHGGNGEQYF. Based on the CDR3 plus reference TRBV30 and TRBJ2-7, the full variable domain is SQTIHQWPATLVQPVGSPLSLECTVEGTSNPNLYWYRQAAGRGLQLLFYSVGIGQISSEVPQNLSASRPQDRQFILSSKKLLLSDSGFYLCAWTRHGGNGEQYFGPGTRLTVT.

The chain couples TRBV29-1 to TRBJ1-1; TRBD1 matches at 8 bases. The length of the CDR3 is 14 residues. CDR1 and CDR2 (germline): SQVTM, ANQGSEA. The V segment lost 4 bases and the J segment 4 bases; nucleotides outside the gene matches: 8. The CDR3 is CSVVGDRSFTEAFF. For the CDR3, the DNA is TGCAGCGTTGTGGGGGACAGGTCTTTCACTGAAGCTTTCTTT.

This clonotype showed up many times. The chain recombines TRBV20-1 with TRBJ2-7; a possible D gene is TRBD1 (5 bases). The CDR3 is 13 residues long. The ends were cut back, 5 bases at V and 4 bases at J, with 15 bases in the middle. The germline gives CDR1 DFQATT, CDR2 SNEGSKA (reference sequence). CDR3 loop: CSAGAPIGYEQYF. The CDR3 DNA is TGCAGTGCTGGGGCACCGATCGGATACGAGCAGTACTTC.

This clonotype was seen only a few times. The CDR3 DNA sequence: TGTGCCAGCAGTTCGCGGGACAACAATCAGCCCCAGCATTTT. It translates to CASSSRDNNQPQHF. J is TRBJ1-5 and V is TRBV12-3 or TRBV12-4; weak D call: TRBD1 (6 bases). Trimming stripped 4 bases from V and 3 bases from J, with 10 bases between. The CDR3 has 14 residues.

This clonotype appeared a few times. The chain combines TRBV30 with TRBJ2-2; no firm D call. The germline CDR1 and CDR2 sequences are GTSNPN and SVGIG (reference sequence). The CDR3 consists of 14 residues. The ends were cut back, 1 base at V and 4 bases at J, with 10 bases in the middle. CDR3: CAWSEVTFTGELFF. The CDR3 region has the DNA TGTGCCTGGAGTGAGGTTACTTTCACCGGGGAGCTGTTTTTT.

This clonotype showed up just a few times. CDR3 in DNA: TGTGCCAGCAGCTCCCCTCCAGGGATTCCCGAGCAGTACTTC. Translation: CASSSPPGIPEQYF. V usage is TRBV11-2 and J usage is TRBJ2-7; maybe TRBD1 (5 bases). The germline V gene encodes CDR1 SGHAT and CDR2 FQNNGV. The CDR3 totals 14 residues. The V and J ends lost 4 bases and 6 bases respectively, with 16 bases between them.

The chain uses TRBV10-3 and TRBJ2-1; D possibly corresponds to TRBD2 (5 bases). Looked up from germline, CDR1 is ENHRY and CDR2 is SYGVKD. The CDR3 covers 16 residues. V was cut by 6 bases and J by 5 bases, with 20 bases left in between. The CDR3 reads CAISGLTRSIDNEQFF. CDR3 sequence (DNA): TGTGCCATCAGCGGTTTAACTAGAAGCATTGACAATGAGCAGTTCTTC.

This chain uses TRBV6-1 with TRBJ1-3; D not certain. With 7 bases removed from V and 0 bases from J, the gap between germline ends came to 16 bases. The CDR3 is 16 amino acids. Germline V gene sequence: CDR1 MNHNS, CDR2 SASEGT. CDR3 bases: TGTGCCAGCATGGGTGTCAGTACCTTCTCTGGAAACACCATATATTTT. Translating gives CASMGVSTFSGNTIYF.

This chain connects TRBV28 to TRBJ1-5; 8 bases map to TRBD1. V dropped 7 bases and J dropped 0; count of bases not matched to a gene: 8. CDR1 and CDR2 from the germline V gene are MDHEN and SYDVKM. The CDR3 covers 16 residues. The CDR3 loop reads CASIQGTGLSNQPQHF. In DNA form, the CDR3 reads TGTGCCAGCATTCAAGGGACAGGACTTAGCAATCAGCCCCAGCATTTT. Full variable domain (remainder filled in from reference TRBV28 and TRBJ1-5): DVKVTQSSRYLVKRTGEKVFLECVQDMDHENMFWYRQDPGLGLRLIYFSYDVKMKEKGDIPEGYSVSREKKERFSLILESASTNQTSMYLCASIQGTGLSNQPQHFGDGTRLSIL.

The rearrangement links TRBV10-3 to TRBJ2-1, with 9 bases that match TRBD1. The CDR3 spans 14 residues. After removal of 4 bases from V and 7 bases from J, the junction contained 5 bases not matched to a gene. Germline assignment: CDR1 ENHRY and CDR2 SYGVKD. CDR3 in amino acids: CAISADRGRNEQFF. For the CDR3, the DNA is TGTGCCATCAGTGCGGACAGGGGAAGGAATGAGCAGTTCTTC.

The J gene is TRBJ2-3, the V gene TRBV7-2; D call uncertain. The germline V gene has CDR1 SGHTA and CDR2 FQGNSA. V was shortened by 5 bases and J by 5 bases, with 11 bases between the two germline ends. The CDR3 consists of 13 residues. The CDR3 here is CASSQQNRDTQYF. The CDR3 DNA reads TGTGCCAGCAGCCAGCAGAACCGAGATACGCAGTATTTT.

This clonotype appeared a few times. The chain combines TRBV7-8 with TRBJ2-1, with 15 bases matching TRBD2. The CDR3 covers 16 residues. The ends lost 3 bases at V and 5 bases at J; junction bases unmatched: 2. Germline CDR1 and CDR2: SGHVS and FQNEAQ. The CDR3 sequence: CASSFGLAGGDNEQFF. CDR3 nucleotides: TGTGCCAGCAGCTTTGGACTAGCGGGAGGGGACAATGAGCAGTTCTTC.

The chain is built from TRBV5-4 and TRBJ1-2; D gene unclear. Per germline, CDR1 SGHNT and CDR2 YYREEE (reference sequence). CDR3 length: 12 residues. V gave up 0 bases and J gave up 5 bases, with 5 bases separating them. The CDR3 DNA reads TGTGCCAGCAGCTTGGAAAGATATGGCTACACCTTC. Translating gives CASSLERYGYTF.

CDR3 residues: CASSQVGARGANVLTF. The CDR3 bases are TGCGCCAGCAGCCAAGTAGGGGCCCGTGGGGCCAACGTCCTGACTTTC. The chain employs TRBV4-1 and TRBJ2-6, with D possibly being TRBD1 (5 bases). V gave up 1 base and J gave up 3 bases, with 10 bases separating them. The length of the CDR3 is 16 residues. CDR1 is MGHRA, CDR2 YSYEKL, per germline.

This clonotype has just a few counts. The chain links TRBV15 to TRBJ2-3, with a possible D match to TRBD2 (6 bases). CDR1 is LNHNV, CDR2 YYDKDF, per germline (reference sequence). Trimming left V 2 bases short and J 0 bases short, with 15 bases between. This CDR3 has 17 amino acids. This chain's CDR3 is CATSRPQLAPSTDTQYF. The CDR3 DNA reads TGTGCCACCAGCAGACCACAACTAGCCCCGAGCACAGATACGCAGTATTTT.

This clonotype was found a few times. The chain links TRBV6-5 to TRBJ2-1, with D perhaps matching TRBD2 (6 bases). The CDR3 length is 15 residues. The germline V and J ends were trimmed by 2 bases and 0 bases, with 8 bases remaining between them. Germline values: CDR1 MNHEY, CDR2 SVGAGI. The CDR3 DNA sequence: TGTGCCAGCAGTTACCGGGGGAACTCCTACAATGAGCAGTTCTTC. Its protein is CASSYRGNSYNEQFF.

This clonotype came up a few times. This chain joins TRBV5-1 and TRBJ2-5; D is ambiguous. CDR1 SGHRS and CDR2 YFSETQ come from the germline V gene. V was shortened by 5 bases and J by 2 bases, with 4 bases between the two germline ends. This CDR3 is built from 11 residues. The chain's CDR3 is CASREQETQYF. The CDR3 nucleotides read TGCGCCAGCAGGGAGCAAGAGACCCAGTACTTC.

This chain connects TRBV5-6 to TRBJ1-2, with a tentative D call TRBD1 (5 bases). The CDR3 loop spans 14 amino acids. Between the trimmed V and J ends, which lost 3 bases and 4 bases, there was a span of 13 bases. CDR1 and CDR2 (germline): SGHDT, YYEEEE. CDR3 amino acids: CASSYAGGGYGYTF. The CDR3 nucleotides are TGTGCCAGCAGCTACGCCGGGGGTGGCTATGGCTACACCTTC.

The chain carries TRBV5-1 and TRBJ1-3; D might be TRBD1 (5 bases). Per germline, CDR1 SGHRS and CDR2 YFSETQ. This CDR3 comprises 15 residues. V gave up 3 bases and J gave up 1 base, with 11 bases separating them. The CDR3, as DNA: TGCGCCAGCAGCTGGCGGGGGGAGTCTGGAAACACCATATATTTT. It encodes CASSWRGESGNTIYF.